This TCR beta chain was documented in a study of beta chain features in type 1 diabetes. Study details: Age, gender and cell yields were similar between patients and healthy donors. Study-level results: Compared to healthy donors, patients appeared to have naive, central memory and Treg TCRB repertoires that were more alike. TCRB CDR3s were moderately but significantly shorter in Type 1 diabetes patients in all four CD4+ subsets. PCR might show a preference for shorter templates, equally across patients and controls.

This clone showed up just a few times. Its target is not known. Expressed TCRB transcripts were sequenced because the entire RNA isolate underwent reverse transcription. Some clones are missing from TCRdb's copy, which holds only in-frame ones; the method was immunoSEQ multiplex PCR. The sample records 280,000 or so clones, about 15% being singletons. Via the markers CD45RO/CCR7/CD25/CD127/CD95/CD27, stem cell-like memory, regulatory, central memory and naive CD4+ cells were sorted. The germline V gene has CDR1 SEHNR and CDR2 FQNEAQ (reference sequence). V gave up 5 bases and J gave up 1 base, with 18 bases separating them. This CDR3 is built from 18 residues.

The V gene is TRBV7-9, the J gene TRBJ2-6; no clear D. The clonotype originates from a man between 18 and 29 years old with type 1 diabetes. Sequenced material: naive CD4+ T cells from blood. The CDR3 nucleotides read TGTGCCAGCAGCCCCAGACTTATCTACTCTTCTGGGGCCAACGTCCTGACTTTC. Translating it yields CASSPRLIYSSGANVLTF.